The clone carrying this T cell receptor beta chain was counted a few times. These data belong to a study of CD8+CD57+ T cells in acquired aplastic anemia. An expansion of CD8+CD57+ cells by flow cytometry had been shown in patients chosen for sequencing. V was clipped by 1 base and J by 6 bases, with 7 bases between them. CDR1 is LNHNV and CDR2 is YYDKDF in the germline V gene (reference sequence). The CDR3 has 13 amino acids. Investigators profiled TCR beta VDJ and CDR3 from genomic DNA template. From the reads, TCRdb called clonotypes with MiXCR, one entry per CDR3 protein. The data hold about 43,000 distinct CDR3 sequences, with approximately 57% observed a single time.

This chain joins TRBV15 and TRBJ2-1; D remains ambiguous. The sample taken for sequencing was sorted CD4+, CD8+, or CD8+CD57+ T cells (not recorded which) from PBMCs. The receptor's source is a human donor with aplastic anemia. In DNA form, the CDR3 reads TGTGCCACCAGCAGAGGAATGGGCAATGAGCAGTTCTTC. Protein: CATSRGMGNEQFF. Full variable domain (remainder filled in from reference TRBV15 and TRBJ2-1): DAMVIQNPRYQVTQFGKPVTLSCSQTLNHNVMYWYQQKSSQAPKLLFHYYDKDFNNEADTPDNFQSRRPNTSFCFLDIRSPGLGDTAMYLCATSRGMGNEQFFGPGTRLTVL.